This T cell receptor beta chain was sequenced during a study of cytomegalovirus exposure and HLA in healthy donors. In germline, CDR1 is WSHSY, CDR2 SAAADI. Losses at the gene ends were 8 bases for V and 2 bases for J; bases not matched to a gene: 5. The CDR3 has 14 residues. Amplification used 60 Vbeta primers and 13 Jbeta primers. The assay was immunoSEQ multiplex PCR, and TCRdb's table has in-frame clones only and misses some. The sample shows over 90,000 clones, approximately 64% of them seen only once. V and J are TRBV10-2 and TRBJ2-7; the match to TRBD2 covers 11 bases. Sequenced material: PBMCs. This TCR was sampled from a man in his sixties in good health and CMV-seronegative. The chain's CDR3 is CASRVSGGAYEQYF. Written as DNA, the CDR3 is TGCGCCAGCCGGGTTAGCGGGGGGGCCTACGAGCAGTACTTC.